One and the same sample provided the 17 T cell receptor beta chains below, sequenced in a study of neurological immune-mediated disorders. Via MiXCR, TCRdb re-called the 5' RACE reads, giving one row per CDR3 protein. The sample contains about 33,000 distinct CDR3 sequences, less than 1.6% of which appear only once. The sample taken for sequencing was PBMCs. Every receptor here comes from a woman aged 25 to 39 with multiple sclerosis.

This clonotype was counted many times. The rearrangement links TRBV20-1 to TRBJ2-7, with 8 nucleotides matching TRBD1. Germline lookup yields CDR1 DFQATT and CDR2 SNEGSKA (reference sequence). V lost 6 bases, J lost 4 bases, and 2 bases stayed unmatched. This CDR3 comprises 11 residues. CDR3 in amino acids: CSADRVYEQYF. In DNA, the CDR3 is TGCAGTGCGGACAGGGTGTACGAGCAGTACTTC.

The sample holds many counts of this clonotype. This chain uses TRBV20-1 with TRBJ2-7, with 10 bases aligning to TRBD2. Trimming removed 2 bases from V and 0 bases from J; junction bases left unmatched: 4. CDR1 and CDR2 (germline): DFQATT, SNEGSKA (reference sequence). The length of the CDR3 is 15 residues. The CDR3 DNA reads TGCAGTGCTAGACTAGCGGGGGCCATCTCCTACGAGCAGTACTTC. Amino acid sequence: CSARLAGAISYEQYF.

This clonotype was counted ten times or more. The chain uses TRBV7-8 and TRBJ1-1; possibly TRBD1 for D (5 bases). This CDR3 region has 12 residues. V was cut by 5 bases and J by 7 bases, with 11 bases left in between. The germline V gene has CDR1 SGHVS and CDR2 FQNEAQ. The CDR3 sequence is CASSPNGGEAFF. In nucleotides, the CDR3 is TGTGCCAGCAGCCCCAATGGGGGTGAAGCTTTCTTT.

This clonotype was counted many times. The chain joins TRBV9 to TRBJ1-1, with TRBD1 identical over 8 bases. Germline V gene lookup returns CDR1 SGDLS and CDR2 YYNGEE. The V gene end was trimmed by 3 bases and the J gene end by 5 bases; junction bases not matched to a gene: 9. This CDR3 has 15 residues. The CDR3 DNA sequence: TGTGCCAGCAGCGGGACCGGGACAGGAGGGACTGAAGCTTTCTTT. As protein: CASSGTGTGGTEAFF.

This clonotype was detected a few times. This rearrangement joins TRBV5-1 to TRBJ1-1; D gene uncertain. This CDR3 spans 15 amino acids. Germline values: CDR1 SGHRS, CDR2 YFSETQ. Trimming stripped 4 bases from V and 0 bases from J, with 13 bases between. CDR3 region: CASSQTGNMNTEAFF. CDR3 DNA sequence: TGCGCCAGCAGCCAGACGGGAAACATGAACACTGAAGCTTTCTTT.

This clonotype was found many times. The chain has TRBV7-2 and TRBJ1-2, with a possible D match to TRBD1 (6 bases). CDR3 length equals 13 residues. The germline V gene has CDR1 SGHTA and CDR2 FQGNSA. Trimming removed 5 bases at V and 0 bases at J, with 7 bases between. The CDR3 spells CASSRQANYGYTF. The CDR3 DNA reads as TGTGCCAGCAGCCGACAGGCTAACTATGGCTACACCTTC. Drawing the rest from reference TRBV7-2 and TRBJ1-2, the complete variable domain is GAGVSQSPSNKVTEKGKDVELRCDPISGHTALYWYRQSLGQGLEFLIYFQGNSAPDKSGLPSDRFSAERTGGSVSTLTIQRTQQEDSAVYLCASSRQANYGYTFGSGTRLTVV.

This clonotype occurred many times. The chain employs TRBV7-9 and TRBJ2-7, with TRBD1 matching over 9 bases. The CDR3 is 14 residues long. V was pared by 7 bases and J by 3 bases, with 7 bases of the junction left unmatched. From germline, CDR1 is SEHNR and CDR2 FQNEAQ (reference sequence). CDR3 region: CASKPGTGLYEQYF. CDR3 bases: TGTGCCAGCAAGCCCGGGACAGGGCTCTACGAGCAGTACTTC.

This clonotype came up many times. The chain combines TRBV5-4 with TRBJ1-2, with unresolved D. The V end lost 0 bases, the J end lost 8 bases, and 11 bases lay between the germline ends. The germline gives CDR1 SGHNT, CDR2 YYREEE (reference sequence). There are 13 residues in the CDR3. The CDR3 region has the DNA TGTGCCAGCAGCTTGGTTTCGGGAAACGGCTACACCTTC. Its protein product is CASSLVSGNGYTF.

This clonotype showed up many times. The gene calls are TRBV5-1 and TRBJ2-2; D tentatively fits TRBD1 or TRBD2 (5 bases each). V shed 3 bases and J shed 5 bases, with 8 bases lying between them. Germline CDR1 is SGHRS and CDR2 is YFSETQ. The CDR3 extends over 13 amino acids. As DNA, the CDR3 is TGCGCCAGCAGCTCGGGACCTACCGGGGAGCTGTTTTTT. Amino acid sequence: CASSSGPTGELFF.

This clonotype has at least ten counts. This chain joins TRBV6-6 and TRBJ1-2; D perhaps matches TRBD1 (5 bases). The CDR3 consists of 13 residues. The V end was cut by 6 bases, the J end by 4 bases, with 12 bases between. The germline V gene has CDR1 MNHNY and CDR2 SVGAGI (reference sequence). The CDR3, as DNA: TGTGCCAGCAGGCCGACAGAGGGCTATGGCTACACCTTC. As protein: CASRPTEGYGYTF.

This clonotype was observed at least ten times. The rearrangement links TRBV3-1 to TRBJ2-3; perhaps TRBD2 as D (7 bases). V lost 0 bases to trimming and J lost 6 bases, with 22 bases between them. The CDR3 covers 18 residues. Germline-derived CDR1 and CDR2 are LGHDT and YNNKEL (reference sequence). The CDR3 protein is CASSQEPLSRGGPDTQYF. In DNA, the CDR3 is TGTGCCAGCAGCCAAGAACCGCTCTCTAGGGGGGGACCCGATACGCAGTATTTT.

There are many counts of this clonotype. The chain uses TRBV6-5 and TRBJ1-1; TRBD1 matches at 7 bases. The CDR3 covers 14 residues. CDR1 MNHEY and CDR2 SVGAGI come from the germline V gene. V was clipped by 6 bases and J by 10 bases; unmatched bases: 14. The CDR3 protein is CASRLDRPSPRAFF. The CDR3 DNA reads TGTGCCAGCAGGCTGGACAGGCCAAGTCCGCGAGCTTTCTTT.

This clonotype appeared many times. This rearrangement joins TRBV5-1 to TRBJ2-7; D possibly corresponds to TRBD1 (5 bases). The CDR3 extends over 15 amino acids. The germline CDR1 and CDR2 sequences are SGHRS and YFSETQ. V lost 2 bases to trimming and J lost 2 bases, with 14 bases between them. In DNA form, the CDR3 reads TGCGCCAGCAGCTTCAGGGCCGGATGGGCCTACGAGCAGTACTTC. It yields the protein CASSFRAGWAYEQYF.

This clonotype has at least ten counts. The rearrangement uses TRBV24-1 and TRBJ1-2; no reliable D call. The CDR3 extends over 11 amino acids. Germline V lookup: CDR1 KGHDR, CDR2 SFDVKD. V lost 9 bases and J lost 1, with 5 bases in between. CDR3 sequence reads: CATSDNYGYTF. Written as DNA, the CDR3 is TGTGCCACCTCTGATAACTATGGCTACACCTTC.

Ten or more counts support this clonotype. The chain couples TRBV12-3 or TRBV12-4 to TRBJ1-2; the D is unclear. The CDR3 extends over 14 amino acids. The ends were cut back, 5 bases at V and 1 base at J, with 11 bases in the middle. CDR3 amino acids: CASSRRPLNYGYTF. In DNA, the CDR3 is TGTGCCAGCAGTCGCCGACCGCTTAACTATGGCTACACCTTC.

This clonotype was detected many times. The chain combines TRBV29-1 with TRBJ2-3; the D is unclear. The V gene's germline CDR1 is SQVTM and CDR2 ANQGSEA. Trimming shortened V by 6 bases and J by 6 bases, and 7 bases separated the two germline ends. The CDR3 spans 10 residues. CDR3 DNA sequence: TGCAGCGTGGACGGGGATACGCAGTATTTT. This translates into CSVDGDTQYF.

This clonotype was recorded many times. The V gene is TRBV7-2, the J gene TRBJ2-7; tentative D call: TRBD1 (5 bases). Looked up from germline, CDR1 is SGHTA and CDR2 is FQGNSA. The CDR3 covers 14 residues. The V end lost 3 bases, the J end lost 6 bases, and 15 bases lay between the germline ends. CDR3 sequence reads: CASSFSSGSGEQYF. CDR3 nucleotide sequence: TGTGCCAGCAGCTTCTCATCAGGGTCCGGCGAGCAGTACTTC.